Listed below are T cell receptor beta chains from one sample, sequenced in a study of shared T cell receptors in the human thymus. Repertoires were generated with immunoSEQ multiplex PCR, while TCRdb's copy carries only in-frame clones and drops some. The sample includes 700,000 or so clones, 70% to 90% seen only once; the top ten take more than 0.01%. In addition, the sample was reused for a study of human thymus T cells.

Input material: thymocytes. These receptors originate from a girl under two years old with a congenital heart defect. The CDR3 runs from the conserved cysteine through the conserved F or W. The D gene is left open where the match is weak. Clone size is stated in some rows and not others, as once, few, many or a class when expanded.

abundance	v_gene	d_gene	j_gene	CDR3aa	CDR3nt
.	TRBV29-1	.	TRBJ1-2	CSVWGRGAGGYTF	TGCAGCGTTTGGGGACGGGGGGCCGGGGGCTACACCTTC
.	TRBV5-1	.	TRBJ1-1	CASSSDSPDSAVNTEAFF	TGCGCCAGCAGCAGCGATTCCCCGGACAGCGCCGTGAACACTGAAGCTTTCTTT
once	TRBV28	TRBD1	TRBJ1-6	CASSLPGMDRSSYNSPLHF	TGTGCCAGCTCCCTCCCCGGGATGGACAGGAGCTCCTATAATTCACCCCTCCACTTT
.	TRBV4-3	TRBD2	TRBJ2-3	CASSQEVGGTSGSNTQYF	TGCGCCAGCAGCCAAGAGGTGGGGGGGACTAGCGGGTCCAATACGCAGTATTTT
.	TRBV7-2	.	TRBJ1-1	CASSRQGEAFF	TGTGCCAGCAGCCGCCAGGGGGAAGCTTTCTTT
.	TRBV30	.	TRBJ1-2	CAWNLPGVAGYGYTF	TGTGCCTGGAACCTACCAGGGGTTGCCGGGTATGGCTACACCTTC
.	TRBV4-1	.	TRBJ1-4	CASSREARGTSTNEKLFF	TGCGCCAGCAGCCGAGAAGCGCGTGGGACATCAACTAATGAAAAACTGTTTTTT
.	TRBV10-3	TRBD2	TRBJ2-5	CAISEGLAIVSQETQYF	TGTGCCATCAGTGAGGGACTAGCAATAGTATCCCAAGAGACCCAGTACTTC
few	TRBV28	.	TRBJ1-1	CASSFGTDRRGRMNTEAFF	TGTGCCAGCAGTTTCGGGACGGACCGAAGGGGGAGAATGAACACTGAAGCTTTCTTT
.	TRBV19	.	TRBJ2-7	CASSMSRGKVDEQYF	TGTGCCAGTAGTATGAGCAGGGGCAAAGTCGACGAGCAGTACTTC
.	TRBV4-2	TRBD1	TRBJ1-4	CASSLWGDRGSSRVPTNEKLFF	TGTGCCAGCAGCCTATGGGGCGACAGGGGAAGTTCTAGGGTACCTACTAATGAAAAACTGTTTTTT
once	TRBV9	.	TRBJ2-7	CASSVGGEGYEQYF	TGTGCCAGCAGCGTAGGGGGGGAAGGCTACGAGCAGTACTTC
few	TRBV9	TRBD1	TRBJ1-4	CASSVRAENRGRYEKLFF	TGTGCCAGCAGCGTACGAGCAGAAAACAGGGGCCGATATGAAAAACTGTTTTTT
.	TRBV4-3	.	TRBJ1-2	CASSQDPPGKRGPNYGYTF	TGCGCCAGCAGCCAAGATCCGCCCGGGAAGAGAGGCCCTAACTATGGCTACACCTTC
.	TRBV5-1	.	TRBJ2-1	CASSPISRAHNEQFF	TGCGCCAGCAGCCCCATTAGCAGGGCCCACAATGAGCAGTTCTTC
.	TRBV5-6	.	TRBJ2-7	CASTETYGTTYEQYF	TGTGCCAGCACCGAGACCTACGGCACTACCTACGAGCAGTACTTC
.	TRBV7-6	TRBD1	TRBJ2-1	CASSLIGQGGSNEQFF	TGTGCCAGCAGCTTAATAGGACAGGGAGGATCCAATGAGCAGTTCTTC
.	TRBV9	.	TRBJ2-7	CASSVGLASRSYEQYF	TGTGCCAGCAGCGTAGGTTTAGCGTCGAGATCCTACGAGCAGTACTTC
.	TRBV5-1	TRBD1	TRBJ1-1	CASSLAPKTGDHTEAFF	TGCGCCAGCAGCTTGGCCCCTAAGACAGGGGATCACACTGAAGCTTTCTTT
once	TRBV5-1	.	TRBJ2-3	CASSSGSSGDTQYF	TGCGCCAGCAGCTCCGGGAGCAGCGGAGATACGCAGTATTTT
.	TRBV28	TRBD1	TRBJ1-2	CASRDTPGQGNYGYPF	TGTGCCAGCAGAGATACTCCGGGACAGGGGAACTATGGCTACCCCTTC
.	TRBV5-6	TRBD1	TRBJ1-2	CASSGRTGAGVNYGYTF	TGTGCCAGCAGCGGGCGGACAGGGGCAGGCGTTAACTATGGCTACACCTTC
.	TRBV13	TRBD1	TRBJ2-1	CASSLYPGQVLKGPTNEQFF	TGTGCCAGCAGCTTGTACCCGGGACAGGTGCTGAAAGGCCCAACCAATGAGCAGTTCTTC
.	TRBV4-1	TRBD1	TRBJ1-1	CASSQPIPGQGASFF	TGCGCCAGCAGTCAACCAATACCGGGACAGGGGGCTTCTTTCTTT
.	TRBV12-5	TRBD1	TRBJ2-2	CASGLYGLDFRGLAGELFF	TGTGCTAGTGGTTTGTACGGATTAGACTTCAGGGGGCTCGCCGGGGAGCTGTTTTTT
.	TRBV27	.	TRBJ1-6	CASSSSAPRQIGCRNSPLHF	TGTGCCAGCAGTTCCTCTGCCCCACGACAGATCGGGTGTAGGAATTCACCCCTCCACTTT
.	TRBV27	.	TRBJ1-6	CASRTPAFDRTNSPLHF	TGTGCCAGCAGAACTCCCGCCTTCGACAGGACTAATTCACCCCTCCACTTT
.	TRBV7-9	.	TRBJ1-2	CASSPAEIPTYGYTF	TGTGCCAGCAGTCCGGCGGAGATACCAACTTATGGCTACACCTTC
.	TRBV5-1	.	TRBJ1-2	CASSLDRRYGYTF	TGCGCCAGCAGCTTGGACAGACGATATGGCTACACCTTC
.	TRBV18	.	TRBJ2-1	CASSRDRVGGEQFF	TGTGCCAGCTCACGTGACAGGGTGGGAGGTGAGCAGTTCTTC
few	TRBV27	TRBD1	TRBJ1-2	CASRLTGGRGYTF	TGTGCCAGCAGATTGACAGGGGGCCGGGGCTACACCTTC
.	TRBV4-1	TRBD2	TRBJ2-1	CASSQVVLAGPHNEQFF	TGCGCCAGCAGCCAAGTTGTTCTAGCGGGGCCTCACAATGAGCAGTTCTTC
.	TRBV19	.	TRBJ1-6	CASSIEDSWKSSYNSPLHF	TGTGCCAGTAGTATAGAGGACAGCTGGAAGAGCTCCTATAATTCACCCCTCCACTTT
once	TRBV28	TRBD1	TRBJ1-3	CASSLPGQGFFAPGNTIYF	TGTGCCAGCAGTTTGCCGGGACAGGGATTTTTTGCCCCCGGAAACACCATATATTTT
.	TRBV4-1	.	TRBJ1-6	CASSQDSYNSPLHF	TGCGCCAGCAGCCAGGACTCCTATAATTCCCCCCTCCACTTT
.	TRBV28	.	TRBJ1-1	CASSKGGRVNTEAFF	TGTGCCAGCAGTAAAGGGGGGAGGGTGAACACTGAAGCTTTCTTT
.	TRBV19	.	TRBJ2-4	CASNHKNIQYF	TGTGCCAGTAATCATAAAAACATTCAGTACTTC
.	TRBV4-1	TRBD2	TRBJ2-5	CASSQDSVRLAERGETQYF	TGCGCCAGCAGCCAAGATAGTGTAAGACTAGCGGAAAGGGGAGAGACCCAGTACTTC
once	TRBV5-1	TRBD1	TRBJ1-1	CASSWGGQGSGEAFF	TGCGCCAGCAGCTGGGGGGGACAGGGGTCGGGTGAAGCTTTCTTT
.	TRBV5-1	TRBD1	TRBJ2-2	CASSLANFQGGGTGELFF	TGCGCCAGCAGCTTGGCCAACTTTCAAGGGGGCGGGACCGGGGAGCTGTTTTTT
.	TRBV10-3	TRBD1	TRBJ1-2	CAISEIAVGGTGGRGYTF	TGTGCCATCAGTGAGATAGCGGTCGGGGGGACAGGGGGCCGAGGCTACACCTTC
once	TRBV7-3	TRBD1	TRBJ2-6	CASSLPDRALSGANVLTF	TGTGCCAGCAGCTTACCGGACAGGGCTCTCTCTGGGGCCAACGTCCTGACTTTC
once	TRBV7-2	.	TRBJ1-2	CASSLSYYGYTF	TGTGCCAGCAGCTTATCTTACTATGGCTACACCTTC
.	TRBV27	TRBD2	TRBJ2-5	CASSMGGNQETQYF	TGTGCCAGCAGCATGGGGGGGAATCAAGAGACCCAGTACTTC
.	TRBV27	TRBD1	TRBJ1-2	CASSLSNNRPTGSGAMGGYTF	TGTGCCAGCAGTTTATCGAATAACCGGCCGACAGGGTCGGGGGCAATGGGGGGCTACACCTTC
.	TRBV2	.	TRBJ1-1	CASRGGRVEAFF	TGTGCCAGCAGGGGGGGGCGGGTCGAAGCTTTCTTT
.	TRBV6-1	.	TRBJ1-6	CASQQVLGFSPLHF	TGTGCCAGTCAACAGGTCCTGGGTTTTTCACCCCTCCACTTT
.	TRBV7-2	.	TRBJ1-3	CASTTNLGQRDGNTIYF	TGTGCCAGCACAACCAACCTAGGTCAGCGTGATGGAAACACCATATATTTT